The 14 T cell receptor beta chains below all came from one sample that was sequenced in a study of cytomegalovirus exposure and HLA in healthy donors. PCR employed 60 Vbeta and 13 Jbeta primers. Using immunoSEQ multiplex PCR, the repertoire was profiled, and TCRdb retains in-frame clones only, with some absent. The repertoire table contains over 45,000 clones. Material for sequencing was PBMCs. The receptors derive from a woman between 40 and 50 years old in good health and CMV-seronegative.

This chain joins TRBV9 and TRBJ1-1, with 11 bases matching TRBD1. In germline, CDR1 is SGDLS, CDR2 YYNGEE. This CDR3 is built from 16 residues. The V and J ends lost 3 bases and 4 bases, in that order; junction bases with no gene match: 8. The CDR3 nucleotides read TGTGCCAGCAGCGACCGGACAGGGGGCGTTGTCACTGAAGCTTTCTTT. This sequence encodes CASSDRTGGVVTEAFF.

The chain combines TRBV6-5 with TRBJ2-7; TRBD1 aligns across 8 bases. This CDR3 has 15 amino acids. In germline, CDR1 is MNHEY, CDR2 SVGAGI. V was pared by 2 bases and J by 6 bases, with 9 bases of the junction left unmatched. CDR3 protein: CASSYNGQGFAEQYF. The CDR3 DNA reads as TGTGCCAGCAGTTACAATGGACAGGGATTCGCCGAGCAGTACTTC.

The chain links TRBV28 to TRBJ2-1; 12 nucleotides align to TRBD1. With V trimmed by 1 base and J by 7 bases, 2 bases remained unmatched. The CDR3 totals 15 residues. Germline values: CDR1 MDHEN, CDR2 SYDVKM. The CDR3 spells CASSLSGQGANEQFF. The CDR3 DNA sequence: TGTGCCAGCAGTTTATCGGGACAGGGGGCAAATGAGCAGTTCTTC.

The V gene is TRBV6-1, the J gene TRBJ1-5; no reliable D call. The germline gives CDR1 MNHNS, CDR2 SASEGT. V was clipped by 3 bases and J by 11 bases, with 11 bases between them. The CDR3 has 12 residues. The CDR3 nucleotides read TGTGCCAGCAGTGATCCCGATCGAGCCCAGCATTTT. Amino acid sequence: CASSDPDRAQHF.

The chain recombines TRBV28 with TRBJ2-2; 12 nucleotides line up with TRBD2. V shed 8 bases, J shed 2 bases, and the junction held 6 bases outside the gene matches. The germline V gene has CDR1 MDHEN and CDR2 SYDVKM. The CDR3 consists of 16 residues. Written as DNA, the CDR3 is TGTGCCAGCGGACTAGCGGGATGGTTTAACACCGGGGAGCTGTTTTTT. Protein: CASGLAGWFNTGELFF. The complete variable domain, with remaining parts taken from reference TRBV28 and TRBJ2-2, reads DVKVTQSSRYLVKRTGEKVFLECVQDMDHENMFWYRQDPGLGLRLIYFSYDVKMKEKGDIPEGYSVSREKKERFSLILESASTNQTSMYLCASGLAGWFNTGELFFGEGSRLTVL.

On this clone itself: Other DNA sequences in the sample encode the same CDR3. The chain has TRBV2 and TRBJ1-3; 8 bases are a match to TRBD1. Germline V gives CDR1 SNHLY, CDR2 FYNNEI. The V segment lost 6 bases and the J segment 0 bases; nucleotides outside the gene matches: 13. This CDR3 comprises 18 residues. The CDR3 here is CASSRTGGTGVSGNTIYF. The DNA for the CDR3 is TGTGCCAGCAGCCGAACAGGGGGGACAGGAGTCTCTGGAAACACCATATATTTT. The full variable domain, its missing parts supplied by reference TRBV2 and TRBJ1-3, is EPEVTQTPSHQVTQMGQEVILRCVPISNHLYFYWYRQILGQKVEFLVSFYNNEISEKSEIFDDQFSVERPDGSNFTLKIRSTKLEDSAMYFCASSRTGGTGVSGNTIYFGEGSWLTVV.

CDR3 sequence (DNA): TGCGCCAGCAGCCAAGACAGCCTCCGGGACAGGGGATGGAACACTGAAGCTTTCTTT. The encoded protein is CASSQDSLRDRGWNTEAFF. The rearrangement joins TRBV4-1 to TRBJ1-1; 10 nucleotides align to TRBD1. The CDR3 extends over 19 amino acids. CDR1 and CDR2 (germline): MGHRA, YSYEKL. J gave up 1 base and V 0 bases, and 11 bases lay outside the gene matches.

The V call is TRBV6-1, the J call TRBJ2-6; 7 bases are a match to TRBD2. Germline V CDR1 and CDR2: MNHNS, SASEGT. The CDR3 spans 15 residues. Trimming removed 8 bases from V and 2 bases from J; junction bases left unmatched: 6. The DNA of the CDR3 is TGTGCCAGCGGGGGGGGACGGGCTGGGGCCAACGTCCTGACTTTC. It specifies CASGGGRAGANVLTF.

The chain combines TRBV6-5 with TRBJ2-1; TRBD2 matches at 7 bases. V lost 0 bases and J lost 4; bases outside the gene matches: 3. This CDR3 is 15 amino acids long. Germline V gene sequence: CDR1 MNHEY, CDR2 SVGAGI. The CDR3 spells CASSYSGTIYNEQFF. CDR3 DNA: TGTGCCAGCAGTTACTCGGGGACTATATACAATGAGCAGTTCTTC.

In DNA form, the CDR3 reads TGTGCCAGTAGTCGGGCCGGGAGGGCCAGGGATGAGCAGTTCTTC. As protein: CASSRAGRARDEQFF. The chain employs TRBV19 and TRBJ2-1; 8 nucleotides match TRBD2. The CDR3 runs to 15 residues. Germline CDR1 reads LNHDA; CDR2 reads SQIVND (reference sequence). The J segment lost 8 bases and the V segment lost 5 bases, leaving 11 bases of the junction unmatched.

V gene TRBV30 combines with J gene TRBJ1-4; 9 bases are a match to TRBD1. With V trimmed by 6 bases and J by 7 bases, 9 bases remained unmatched. The CDR3 has 14 residues. Germline loops: CDR1 GTSNPN, CDR2 SVGIG (reference sequence). This CDR3 reads CACAQGAGGEKLFF. Written as DNA, the CDR3 is TGTGCCTGCGCACAGGGGGCAGGAGGTGAAAAACTGTTTTTT.

V usage is TRBV19 and J usage is TRBJ1-4; 8 nucleotides line up with TRBD1. Per the germline V gene, CDR1 is LNHDA and CDR2 is SQIVND (reference sequence). Trimming took 1 base from V and 7 from J; bases not matched to a gene: 5. This CDR3 has 15 residues. The CDR3 DNA reads as TGTGCCAGTAGTATAGCCCGGGACAGGCTTGAAAAACTGTTTTTT. Its translation is CASSIARDRLEKLFF. The full variable domain, its missing parts supplied by reference TRBV19 and TRBJ1-4, is DGGITQSPKYLFRKEGQNVTLSCEQNLNHDAMYWYRQDPGQGLRLIYYSQIVNDFQKGDIAEGYSVSREKKESFPLTVTSAQKNPTAFYLCASSIARDRLEKLFFGSGTQLSVL.

The rearrangement links TRBV5-4 to TRBJ1-2; D not resolved. CDR1 SGHNT and CDR2 YYREEE come from the germline V gene (reference sequence). V was cut by 4 bases and J by 7 bases, with 20 bases left in between. The CDR3 is made up of 15 amino acids. CDR3 in amino acids: CASSLAGRVERGYTF. The CDR3 region has the DNA TGTGCCAGCAGCCTAGCTGGCCGGGTGGAACGTGGCTACACCTTC.

CDR3 sequence: CASTTLQGYGYTF. In DNA, the CDR3 is TGTGCCAGTACTACCCTACAGGGGTATGGCTACACCTTC. The chain couples TRBV19 to TRBJ1-2; 7 bases are a match to TRBD1. V was pared by 7 bases and J by 5 bases, with 7 bases of the junction left unmatched. CDR3 length: 13 residues. The germline gives CDR1 LNHDA, CDR2 SQIVND (reference sequence).